Listed below are T cell receptor beta chains from one sample, sequenced in a study of graft-versus-host responses after intestinal transplantation. Their antigens remain unidentified. The repertoire was sequenced with immunoSEQ multiplex PCR; TCRdb's copy has only in-frame clones and lacks some. The data show 50,000 to 80,000 clones, 90% to 95% seen once. The input for sequencing was unstimulated CD8+ T cells sorted from spleen or lymph node cells, taken before transplant. All receptors come from a human donor who was the organ donor for an intestinal transplant. Each CDR3 is given with its conserved first and last residue. Each record gives: J gene, V gene, CDR3 protein.

j_gene: TRBJ2-1
v_gene: TRBV6-5
CDR3aa: CASSWSSELRNEQFF

j_gene: TRBJ2-2
v_gene: TRBV19
CDR3aa: CASTPVEGRTGELFF

j_gene: TRBJ1-1
v_gene: TRBV4-3
CDR3aa: CASSQDAGSAEAFF

j_gene: TRBJ2-1
v_gene: TRBV7-9
CDR3aa: CASSGGTPTYNEQFF

j_gene: TRBJ1-1
v_gene: TRBV7-9
CDR3aa: CASSLGQGNTEAFF

j_gene: TRBJ2-1
v_gene: TRBV28
CDR3aa: CASSARENEQFF

j_gene: TRBJ1-2
v_gene: TRBV27
CDR3aa: CASSLSTGTGTYYGYTF

j_gene: TRBJ1-5
v_gene: TRBV28
CDR3aa: CASSATGENQPQHF

j_gene: TRBJ1-2
v_gene: TRBV4-1
CDR3aa: CASSQDGGPNPYGYTF

j_gene: TRBJ2-7
v_gene: TRBV5-4
CDR3aa: CASSHGTSGRFLYEQYF

j_gene: TRBJ2-3
v_gene: TRBV6-1
CDR3aa: CASSTPGLGTDTQYF

j_gene: TRBJ2-5
v_gene: TRBV27
CDR3aa: CASSVMRSQETQYF

j_gene: TRBJ2-7
v_gene: TRBV7-9
CDR3aa: CASSLVGVGSSYEQYF

j_gene: TRBJ2-7
v_gene: TRBV7-6
CDR3aa: CASSPPGQGRHEQYF

j_gene: -
v_gene: TRBV13
CDR3aa: CASSQRTEAFYEQYF

j_gene: TRBJ2-3
v_gene: TRBV25-1
CDR3aa: CASSEVVSAGTDTQYF

j_gene: TRBJ2-5
v_gene: TRBV28
CDR3aa: CASSLERLAGSQETQYF

j_gene: TRBJ2-1
v_gene: TRBV6-6
CDR3aa: CASALSVNEQFF

j_gene: TRBJ2-7
v_gene: TRBV28
CDR3aa: CASSSPRNRETSYEQYF

j_gene: TRBJ2-5
v_gene: TRBV6-5
CDR3aa: CASSTGEVETQYF

j_gene: TRBJ1-1
v_gene: TRBV29-1
CDR3aa: CSDGRLGREGNTEAFF

j_gene: TRBJ1-4
v_gene: TRBV6-1
CDR3aa: CASRDAGANEKLFF

j_gene: TRBJ1-5
v_gene: TRBV9
CDR3aa: CASSVVGRGNGPQHF

j_gene: TRBJ1-5
v_gene: TRBV19
CDR3aa: CASAYRDIPHQPQHF

j_gene: TRBJ1-5
v_gene: TRBV19
CDR3aa: CASRWQRGSEQPQHF

j_gene: TRBJ2-7
v_gene: TRBV10-1
CDR3aa: CASSPRGLYEQYF

j_gene: TRBJ2-1
v_gene: TRBV2
CDR3aa: CASSDPGAASYNEQFF

j_gene: TRBJ1-2
v_gene: TRBV10-3
CDR3aa: CAISGPGTGGYQDGYTF

j_gene: TRBJ2-2
v_gene: TRBV5-1
CDR3aa: CASRRITGELFF

j_gene: TRBJ2-1
v_gene: TRBV7-8
CDR3aa: CASSSRSGSLDEQFF

j_gene: TRBJ2-7
v_gene: TRBV6-6
CDR3aa: CASSATRDRRFGEQYF

j_gene: TRBJ1-3
v_gene: TRBV28
CDR3aa: CASSFRRASGNTIYF

j_gene: TRBJ2-2
v_gene: TRBV7-9
CDR3aa: CASSPGTSGIGTGELFF

j_gene: TRBJ2-1
v_gene: TRBV6-5
CDR3aa: CATQGRRGYNEQFF

j_gene: TRBJ1-5
v_gene: TRBV28
CDR3aa: CASSQRTGYSNQPQHF

j_gene: TRBJ1-2
v_gene: TRBV28
CDR3aa: CASSWETGLYGYTF

j_gene: TRBJ2-3
v_gene: TRBV7-9
CDR3aa: CASSRLAGGATDTQYF

j_gene: TRBJ2-7
v_gene: TRBV28
CDR3aa: CASLRTGYFYEQYF

j_gene: TRBJ2-5
v_gene: TRBV19
CDR3aa: CASSIYPGLETQYF

j_gene: TRBJ2-7
v_gene: TRBV4-3
CDR3aa: CASSQTQDRGGYEQYF

j_gene: TRBJ2-2
v_gene: TRBV30
CDR3aa: CAWSGQGGGELFF

j_gene: TRBJ2-1
v_gene: TRBV28
CDR3aa: CASSLRSSYNEQFF

j_gene: TRBJ2-7
v_gene: TRBV9
CDR3aa: CASSPLAGGPFEQYF

j_gene: TRBJ2-7
v_gene: TRBV9
CDR3aa: CASSVGGVAYEQYF

j_gene: TRBJ1-6
v_gene: TRBV4-2
CDR3aa: CASSRGGRGSPLHF

j_gene: TRBJ2-3
v_gene: TRBV7-3
CDR3aa: CASSEGREGTDTQYF